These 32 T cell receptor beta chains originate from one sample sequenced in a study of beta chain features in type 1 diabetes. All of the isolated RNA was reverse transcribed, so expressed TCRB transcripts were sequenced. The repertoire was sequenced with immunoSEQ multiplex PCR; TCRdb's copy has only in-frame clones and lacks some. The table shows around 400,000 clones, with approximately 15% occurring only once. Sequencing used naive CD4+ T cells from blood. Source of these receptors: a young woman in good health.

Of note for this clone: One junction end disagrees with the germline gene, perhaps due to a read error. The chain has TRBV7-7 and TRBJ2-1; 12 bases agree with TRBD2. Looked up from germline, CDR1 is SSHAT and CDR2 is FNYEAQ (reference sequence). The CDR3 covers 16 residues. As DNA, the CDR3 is TGTGCTAGCAGCCCAAGGACTAGCGGGGCCTACAATGAGCAGTTCTTC. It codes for CASSPRTSGAYNEQFF. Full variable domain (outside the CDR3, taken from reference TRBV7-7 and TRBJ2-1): GAGVSQSPRYKVTKRGQDVTLRCDPISSHATLYWYQQALGQGPEFLTYFNYEAQPDKSGLPSDRFSAERPEGSISTLTIQRTEQRDSAMYRCASSPRTSGAYNEQFFGPGTRLTVL.

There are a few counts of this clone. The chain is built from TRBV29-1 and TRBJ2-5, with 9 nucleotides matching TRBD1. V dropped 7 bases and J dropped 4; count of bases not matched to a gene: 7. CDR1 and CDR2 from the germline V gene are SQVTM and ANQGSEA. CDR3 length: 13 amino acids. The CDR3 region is CSAHGQGIETQYF. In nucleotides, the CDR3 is TGCAGCGCCCACGGACAGGGGATAGAGACCCAGTACTTC.

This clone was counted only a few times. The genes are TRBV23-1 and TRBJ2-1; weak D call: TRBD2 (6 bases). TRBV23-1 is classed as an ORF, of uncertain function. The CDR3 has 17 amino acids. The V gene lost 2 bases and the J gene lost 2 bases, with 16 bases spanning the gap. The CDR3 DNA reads TGCGCCAGCAGTCAAAGGAAGGGAGGAAGCCCCTACAATGAGCAGTTCTTC. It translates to CASSQRKGGSPYNEQFF.

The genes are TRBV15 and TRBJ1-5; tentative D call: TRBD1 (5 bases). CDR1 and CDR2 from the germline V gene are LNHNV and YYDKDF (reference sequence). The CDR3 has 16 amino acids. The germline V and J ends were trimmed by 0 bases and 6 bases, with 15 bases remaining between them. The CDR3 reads CATSRDTWRGRQPQHF. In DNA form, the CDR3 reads TGTGCCACCAGCAGAGATACTTGGAGGGGACGTCAGCCCCAGCATTTT.

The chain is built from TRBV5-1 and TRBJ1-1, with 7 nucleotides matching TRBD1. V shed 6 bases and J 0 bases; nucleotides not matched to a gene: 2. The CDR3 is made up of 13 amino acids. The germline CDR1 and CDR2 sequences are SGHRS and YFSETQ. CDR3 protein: CASTRGMNTEAFF. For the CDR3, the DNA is TGCGCCAGCACCAGGGGGATGAACACTGAAGCTTTCTTT.

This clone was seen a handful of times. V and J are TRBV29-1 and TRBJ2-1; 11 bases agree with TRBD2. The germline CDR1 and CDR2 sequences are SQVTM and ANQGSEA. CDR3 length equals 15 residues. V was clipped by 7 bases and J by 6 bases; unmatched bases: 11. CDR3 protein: CSGPSLAGVGNEQFF. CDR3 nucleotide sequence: TGCAGCGGCCCCTCACTAGCGGGAGTGGGCAATGAGCAGTTCTTC.

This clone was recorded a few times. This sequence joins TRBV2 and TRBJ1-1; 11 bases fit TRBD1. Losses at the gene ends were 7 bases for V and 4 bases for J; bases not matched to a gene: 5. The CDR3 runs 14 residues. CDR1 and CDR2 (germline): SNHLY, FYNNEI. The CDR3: CASMTDRGLTEAFF. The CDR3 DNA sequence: TGTGCCAGCATGACGGACAGGGGGCTCACTGAAGCTTTCTTT.

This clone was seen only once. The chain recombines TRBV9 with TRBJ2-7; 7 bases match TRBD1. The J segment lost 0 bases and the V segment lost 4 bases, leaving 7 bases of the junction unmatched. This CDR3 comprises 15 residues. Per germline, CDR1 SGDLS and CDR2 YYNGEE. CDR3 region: CASSNRDSDSYEQYF. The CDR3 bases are TGTGCCAGCAGCAATAGGGACAGTGACTCCTACGAGCAGTACTTC.

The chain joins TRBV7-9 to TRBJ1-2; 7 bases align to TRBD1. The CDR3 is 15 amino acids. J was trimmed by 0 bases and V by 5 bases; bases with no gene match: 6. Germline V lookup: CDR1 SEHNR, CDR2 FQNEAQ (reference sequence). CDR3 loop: CASSPRTGSNYGYTF. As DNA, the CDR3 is TGTGCCAGCAGCCCTCGGACAGGTTCTAACTATGGCTACACCTTC. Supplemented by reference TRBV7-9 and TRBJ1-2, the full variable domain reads DTGVSQNPRHKITKRGQNVTFRCDPISEHNRLYWYRQTLGQGPEFLTYFQNEAQLEKSRLLSDRFSAERPKGSFSTLEIQRTEQGDSAMYLCASSPRTGSNYGYTFGSGTRLTVV.

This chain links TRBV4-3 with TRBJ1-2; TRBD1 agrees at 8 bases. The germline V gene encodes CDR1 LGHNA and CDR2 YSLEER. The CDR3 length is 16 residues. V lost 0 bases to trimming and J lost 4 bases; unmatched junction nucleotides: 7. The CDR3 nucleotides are TGCGCCAGCAGCCAAGAGGCAGGGGGCCATTTCTATGGCTACACCTTC. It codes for CASSQEAGGHFYGYTF.

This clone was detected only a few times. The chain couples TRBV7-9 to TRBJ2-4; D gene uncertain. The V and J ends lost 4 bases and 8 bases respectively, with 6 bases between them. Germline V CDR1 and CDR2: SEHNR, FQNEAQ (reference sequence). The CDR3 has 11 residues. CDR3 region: CASSSVYIQYF. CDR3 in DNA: TGTGCCAGCAGCTCCGTTTACATTCAGTACTTC. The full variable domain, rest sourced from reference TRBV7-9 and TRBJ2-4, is DTGVSQNPRHKITKRGQNVTFRCDPISEHNRLYWYRQTLGQGPEFLTYFQNEAQLEKSRLLSDRFSAERPKGSFSTLEIQRTEQGDSAMYLCASSSVYIQYFGAGTRLSVL.

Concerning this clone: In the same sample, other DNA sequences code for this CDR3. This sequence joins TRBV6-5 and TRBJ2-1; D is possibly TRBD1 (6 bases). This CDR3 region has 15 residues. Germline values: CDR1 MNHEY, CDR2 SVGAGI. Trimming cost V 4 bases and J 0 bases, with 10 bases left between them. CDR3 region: CASSSDRSSYNEQFF. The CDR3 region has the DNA TGTGCCAGCAGTTCTGACAGGAGCTCCTACAATGAGCAGTTCTTC.

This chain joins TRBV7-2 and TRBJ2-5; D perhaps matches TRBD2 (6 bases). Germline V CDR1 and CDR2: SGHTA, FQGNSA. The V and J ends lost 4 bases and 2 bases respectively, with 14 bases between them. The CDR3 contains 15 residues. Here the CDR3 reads CASSSRLVLQETQYF. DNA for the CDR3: TGTGCCAGCAGCTCCAGACTAGTGCTTCAAGAGACCCAGTACTTC. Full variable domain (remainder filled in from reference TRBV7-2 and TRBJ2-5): GAGVSQSPSNKVTEKGKDVELRCDPISGHTALYWYRQSLGQGLEFLIYFQGNSAPDKSGLPSDRFSAERTGGSVSTLTIQRTQQEDSAVYLCASSSRLVLQETQYFGPGTRLLVL.

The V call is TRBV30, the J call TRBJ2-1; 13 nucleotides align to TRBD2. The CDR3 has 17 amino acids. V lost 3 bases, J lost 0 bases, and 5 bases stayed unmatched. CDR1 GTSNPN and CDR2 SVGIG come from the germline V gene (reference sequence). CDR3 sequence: CAWRGLAGKSSYNEQFF. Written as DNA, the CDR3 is TGTGCCTGGAGGGGACTAGCGGGGAAAAGCTCCTACAATGAGCAGTTCTTC.

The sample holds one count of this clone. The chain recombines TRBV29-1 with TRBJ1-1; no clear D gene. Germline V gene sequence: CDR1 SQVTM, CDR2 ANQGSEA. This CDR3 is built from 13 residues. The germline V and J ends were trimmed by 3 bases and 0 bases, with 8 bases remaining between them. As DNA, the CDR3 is TGCAGCGTTGAGCGAAAACTGAACACTGAAGCTTTCTTT. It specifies CSVERKLNTEAFF.

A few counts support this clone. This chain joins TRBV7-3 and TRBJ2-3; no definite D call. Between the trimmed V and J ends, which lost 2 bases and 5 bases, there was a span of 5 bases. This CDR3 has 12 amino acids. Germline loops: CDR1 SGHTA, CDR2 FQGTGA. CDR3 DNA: TGTGCCAGCAGCTTATACGGAGATACGCAGTATTTT. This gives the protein CASSLYGDTQYF. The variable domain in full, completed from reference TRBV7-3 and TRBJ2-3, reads GAGVSQTPSNKVTEKGKYVELRCDPISGHTALYWYRQSLGQGPEFLIYFQGTGAADDSGLPNDRFFAVRPEGSVSTLKIQRTERGDSAVYLCASSLYGDTQYFGPGTRLTVL.

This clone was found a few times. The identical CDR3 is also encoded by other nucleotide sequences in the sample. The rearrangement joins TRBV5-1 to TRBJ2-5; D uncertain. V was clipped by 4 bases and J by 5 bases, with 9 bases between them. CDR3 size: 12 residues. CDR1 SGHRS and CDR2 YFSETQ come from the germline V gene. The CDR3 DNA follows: TGCGCCAGCAGCCCGGGTCGGGAGACCCAGTACTTC. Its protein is CASSPGRETQYF.

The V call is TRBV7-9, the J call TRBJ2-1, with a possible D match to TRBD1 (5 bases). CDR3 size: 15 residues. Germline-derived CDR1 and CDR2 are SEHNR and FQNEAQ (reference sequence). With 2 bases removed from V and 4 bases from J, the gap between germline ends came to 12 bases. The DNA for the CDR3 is TGTGCCAGCAGCTTATTATCAGGGCGGTACAATGAGCAGTTCTTC. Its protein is CASSLLSGRYNEQFF.

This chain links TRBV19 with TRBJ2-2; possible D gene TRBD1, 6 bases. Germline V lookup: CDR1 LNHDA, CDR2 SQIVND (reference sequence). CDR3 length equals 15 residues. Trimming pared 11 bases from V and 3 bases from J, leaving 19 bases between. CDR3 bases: TGTGCCTGTACCTGGTCGACAGGATACACCGGGGAGCTGTTTTTT. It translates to CACTWSTGYTGELFF.

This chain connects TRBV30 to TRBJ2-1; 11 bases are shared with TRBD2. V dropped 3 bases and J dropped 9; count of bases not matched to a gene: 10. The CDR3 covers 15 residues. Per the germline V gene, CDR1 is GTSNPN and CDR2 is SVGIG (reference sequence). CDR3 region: CAWRRLAGGECEQFF. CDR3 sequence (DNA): TGTGCCTGGAGGCGGTTAGCGGGAGGGGAGTGTGAGCAGTTCTTC.

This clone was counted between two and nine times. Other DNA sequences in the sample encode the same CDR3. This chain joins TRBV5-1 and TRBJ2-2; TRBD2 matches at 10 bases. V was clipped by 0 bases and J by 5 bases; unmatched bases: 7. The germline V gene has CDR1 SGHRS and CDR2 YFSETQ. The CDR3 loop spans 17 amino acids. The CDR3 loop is CASSLVASGSGTGELFF. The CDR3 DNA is TGCGCCAGCAGCTTGGTGGCTAGCGGGAGTGGAACCGGGGAGCTGTTTTTT. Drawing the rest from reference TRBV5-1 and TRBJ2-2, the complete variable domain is KAGVTQTPRYLIKTRGQQVTLSCSPISGHRSVSWYQQTPGQGLQFLFEYFSETQRNKGNFPGRFSGRQFSNSRSEMNVSTLELGDSALYLCASSLVASGSGTGELFFGEGSRLTVL.

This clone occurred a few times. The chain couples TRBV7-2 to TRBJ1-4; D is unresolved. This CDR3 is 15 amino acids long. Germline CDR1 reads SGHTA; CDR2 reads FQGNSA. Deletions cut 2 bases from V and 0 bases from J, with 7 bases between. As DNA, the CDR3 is TGTGCCAGCAGCTTATCGGTTGCAACTAATGAAAAACTGTTTTTT. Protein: CASSLSVATNEKLFF.

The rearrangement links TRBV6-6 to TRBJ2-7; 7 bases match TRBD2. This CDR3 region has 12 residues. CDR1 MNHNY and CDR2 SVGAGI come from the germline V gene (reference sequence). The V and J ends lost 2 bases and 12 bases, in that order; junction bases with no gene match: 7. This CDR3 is CASSYGEGDRYF. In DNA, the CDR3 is TGTGCCAGCAGTTACGGGGAGGGTGATAGGTACTTC.

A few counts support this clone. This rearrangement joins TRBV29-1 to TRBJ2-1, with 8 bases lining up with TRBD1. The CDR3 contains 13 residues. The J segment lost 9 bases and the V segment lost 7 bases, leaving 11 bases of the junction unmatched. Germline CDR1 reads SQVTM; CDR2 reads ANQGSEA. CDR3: CSGERTGPSEQFF. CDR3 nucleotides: TGCAGCGGGGAAAGGACAGGGCCTAGTGAGCAGTTCTTC.

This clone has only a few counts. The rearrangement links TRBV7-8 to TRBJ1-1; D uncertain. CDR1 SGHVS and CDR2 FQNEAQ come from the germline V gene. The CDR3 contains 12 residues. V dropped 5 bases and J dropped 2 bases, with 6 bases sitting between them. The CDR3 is CASSRSNTEAFF. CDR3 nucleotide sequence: TGTGCCAGCAGCCGGAGCAACACTGAAGCTTTCTTT.

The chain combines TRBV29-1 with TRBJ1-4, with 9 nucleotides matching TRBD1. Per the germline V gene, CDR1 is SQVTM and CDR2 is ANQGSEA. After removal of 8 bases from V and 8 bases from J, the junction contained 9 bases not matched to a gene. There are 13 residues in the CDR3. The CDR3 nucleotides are TGCAGCTACCGGGACAGGGTGGGCGAAAAACTGTTTTTT. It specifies CSYRDRVGEKLFF. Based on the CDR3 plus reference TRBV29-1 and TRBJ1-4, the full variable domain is SAVISQKPSRDICQRGTSLTIQCQVDSQVTMMFWYRQQPGQSLTLIATANQGSEATYESGFVIDKFPISRPNLTFSTLTVSNMSPEDSSIYLCSYRDRVGEKLFFGSGTQLSVL.

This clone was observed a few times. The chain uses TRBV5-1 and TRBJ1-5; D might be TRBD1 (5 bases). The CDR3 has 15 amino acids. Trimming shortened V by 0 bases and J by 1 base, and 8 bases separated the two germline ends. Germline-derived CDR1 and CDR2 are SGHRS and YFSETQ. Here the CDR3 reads CASSLGTPSNQPQHF. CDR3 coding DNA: TGCGCCAGCAGCTTGGGGACACCCAGCAATCAGCCCCAGCATTTT.

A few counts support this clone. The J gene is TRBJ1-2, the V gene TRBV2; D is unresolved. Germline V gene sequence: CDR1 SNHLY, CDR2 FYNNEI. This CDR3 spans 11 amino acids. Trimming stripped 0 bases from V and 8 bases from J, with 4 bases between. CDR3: CASSEAEGYTF. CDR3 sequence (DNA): TGTGCCAGCAGTGAAGCAGAGGGCTACACCTTC.

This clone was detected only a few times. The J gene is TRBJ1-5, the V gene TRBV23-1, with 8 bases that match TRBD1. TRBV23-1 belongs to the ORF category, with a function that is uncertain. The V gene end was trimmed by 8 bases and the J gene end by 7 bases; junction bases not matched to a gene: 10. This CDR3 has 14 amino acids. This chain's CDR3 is CASVFPRGQQPQHF. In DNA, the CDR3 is TGCGCCAGCGTATTCCCCAGGGGGCAACAGCCCCAGCATTTT.

CDR3 sequence (DNA): TGTGCCACCACCCAGGGGGCCTACGAGCAGTACTTC. Encoded protein: CATTQGAYEQYF. The chain is built from TRBV6-6 and TRBJ2-7; 7 bases are a match to TRBD1. The CDR3 is made up of 12 amino acids. The V segment lost 10 bases and the J segment 2 bases; nucleotides outside the gene matches: 5. CDR1 is MNHNY, CDR2 SVGAGI, per germline (reference sequence).

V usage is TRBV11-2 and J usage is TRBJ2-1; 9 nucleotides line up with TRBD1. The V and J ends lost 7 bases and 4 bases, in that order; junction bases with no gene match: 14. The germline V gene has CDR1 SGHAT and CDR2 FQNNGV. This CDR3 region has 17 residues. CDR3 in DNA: TGTGCCAGCAACAGCCCCCCGGGACAGGGTCGGTACAATGAGCAGTTCTTC. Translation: CASNSPPGQGRYNEQFF.

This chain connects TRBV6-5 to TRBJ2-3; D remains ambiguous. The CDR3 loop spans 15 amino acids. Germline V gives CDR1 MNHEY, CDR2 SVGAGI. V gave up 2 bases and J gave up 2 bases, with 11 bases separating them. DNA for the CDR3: TGTGCCAGCAGTTACGGGCGAAAGCCCACAGATACGCAGTATTTT. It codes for CASSYGRKPTDTQYF.